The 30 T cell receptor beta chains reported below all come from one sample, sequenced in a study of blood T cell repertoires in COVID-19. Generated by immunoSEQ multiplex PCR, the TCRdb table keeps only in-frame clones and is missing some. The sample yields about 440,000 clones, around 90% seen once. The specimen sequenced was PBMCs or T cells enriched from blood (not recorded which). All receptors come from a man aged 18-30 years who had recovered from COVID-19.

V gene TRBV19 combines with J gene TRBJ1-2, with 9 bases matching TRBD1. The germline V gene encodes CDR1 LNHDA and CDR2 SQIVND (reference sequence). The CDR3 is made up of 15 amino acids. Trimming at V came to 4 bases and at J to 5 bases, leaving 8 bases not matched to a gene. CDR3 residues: CASSTGTGFGYGYTF. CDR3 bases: TGTGCCAGTAGTACTGGGACAGGGTTCGGGTATGGCTACACCTTC.

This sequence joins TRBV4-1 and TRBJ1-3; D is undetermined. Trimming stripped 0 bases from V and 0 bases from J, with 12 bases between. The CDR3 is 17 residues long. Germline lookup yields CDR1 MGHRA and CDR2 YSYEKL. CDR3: CASSQDPPGASGNTIYF. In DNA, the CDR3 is TGCGCCAGCAGCCAAGATCCCCCAGGCGCCTCTGGAAACACCATATATTTT.

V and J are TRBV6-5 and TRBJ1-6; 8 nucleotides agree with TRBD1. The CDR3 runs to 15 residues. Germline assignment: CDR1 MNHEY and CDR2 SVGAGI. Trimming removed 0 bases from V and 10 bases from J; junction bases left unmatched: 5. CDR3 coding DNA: TGTGCCAGCAGTTACTCGACAGGGGATGTCTCACCCCTCCACTTT. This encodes CASSYSTGDVSPLHF.

CDR3 amino acids: CASSRGFGVDIQYF. The CDR3 DNA is TGTGCCAGCTCACGCGGGTTCGGCGTAGACATTCAGTACTTC. The chain links TRBV18 to TRBJ2-4; TRBD2 is a possible D gene (5 bases). The CDR3 runs to 14 residues. Germline V CDR1 and CDR2: KGHSH, LQKENI. Trimming pared 4 bases from V and 8 bases from J, leaving 15 bases between.

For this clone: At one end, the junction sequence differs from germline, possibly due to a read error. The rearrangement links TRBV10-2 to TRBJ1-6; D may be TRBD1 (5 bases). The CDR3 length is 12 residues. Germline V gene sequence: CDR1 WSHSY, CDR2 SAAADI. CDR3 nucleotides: TGCGCCAGCAGTGAGCTCGGAGGGGAGCTGTACTTT. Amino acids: CASSELGGELYF.

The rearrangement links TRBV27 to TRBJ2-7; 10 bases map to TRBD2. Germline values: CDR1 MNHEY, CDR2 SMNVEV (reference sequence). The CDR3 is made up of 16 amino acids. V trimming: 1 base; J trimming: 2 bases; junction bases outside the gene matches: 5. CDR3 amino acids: CASSLLASGSPYEQYF. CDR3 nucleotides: TGTGCCAGCAGTTTATTGGCTAGCGGGAGTCCCTACGAGCAGTACTTC.

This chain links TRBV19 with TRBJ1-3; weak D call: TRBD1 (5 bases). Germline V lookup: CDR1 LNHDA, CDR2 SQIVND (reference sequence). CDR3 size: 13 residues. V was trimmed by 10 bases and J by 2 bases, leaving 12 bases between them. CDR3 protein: CATGRDPGNTIYF. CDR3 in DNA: TGTGCCACCGGCAGGGATCCTGGAAACACCATATATTTT.

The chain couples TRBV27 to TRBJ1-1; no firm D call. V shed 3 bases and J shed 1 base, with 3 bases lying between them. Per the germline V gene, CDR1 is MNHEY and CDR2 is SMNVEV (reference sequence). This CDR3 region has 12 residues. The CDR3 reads CASSFGNTEAFF. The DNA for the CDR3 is TGTGCCAGCAGTTTCGGGAACACTGAAGCTTTCTTT.

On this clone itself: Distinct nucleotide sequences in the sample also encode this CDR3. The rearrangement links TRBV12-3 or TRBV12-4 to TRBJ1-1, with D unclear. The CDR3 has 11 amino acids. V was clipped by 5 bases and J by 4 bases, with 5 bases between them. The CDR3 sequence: CASSRGTEAFF. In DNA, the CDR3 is TGTGCCAGCAGTCGGGGCACTGAAGCTTTCTTT.

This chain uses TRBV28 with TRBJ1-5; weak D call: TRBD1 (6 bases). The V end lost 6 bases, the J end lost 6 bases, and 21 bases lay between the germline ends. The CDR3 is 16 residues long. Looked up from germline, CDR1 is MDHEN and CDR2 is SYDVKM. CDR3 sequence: CASSTARGRGGQPQHF. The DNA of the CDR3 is TGTGCCAGCAGCACGGCCCGCGGCAGGGGCGGTCAGCCCCAGCATTTT.

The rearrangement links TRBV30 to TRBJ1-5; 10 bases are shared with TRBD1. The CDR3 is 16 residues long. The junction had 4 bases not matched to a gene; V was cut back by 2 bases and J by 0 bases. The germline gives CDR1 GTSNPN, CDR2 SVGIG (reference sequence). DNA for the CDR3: TGTGCCTGGAGTAAGGGACAGGGGCGTAGCAATCAGCCCCAGCATTTT. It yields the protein CAWSKGQGRSNQPQHF.

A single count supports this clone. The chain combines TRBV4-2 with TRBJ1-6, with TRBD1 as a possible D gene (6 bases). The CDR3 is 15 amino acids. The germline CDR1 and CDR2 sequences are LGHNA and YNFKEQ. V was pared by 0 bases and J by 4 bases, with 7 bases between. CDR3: CASSQEGGYNSPLHF. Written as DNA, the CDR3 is TGTGCCAGCAGCCAAGAAGGGGGTTATAATTCACCCCTCCACTTT.

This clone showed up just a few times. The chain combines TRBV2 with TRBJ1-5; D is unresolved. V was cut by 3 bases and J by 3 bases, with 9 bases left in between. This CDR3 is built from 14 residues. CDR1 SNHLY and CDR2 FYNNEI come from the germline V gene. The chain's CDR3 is CASSEAGFNQPQHF. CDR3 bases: TGTGCCAGCAGTGAGGCGGGTTTCAATCAGCCCCAGCATTTT.

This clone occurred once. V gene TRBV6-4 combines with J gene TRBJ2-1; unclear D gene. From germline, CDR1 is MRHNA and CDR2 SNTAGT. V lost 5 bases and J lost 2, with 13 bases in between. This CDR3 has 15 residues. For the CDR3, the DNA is TGTGCCAGCAGTAGAGACAACTCCCCCTACAATGAGCAGTTCTTC. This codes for CASSRDNSPYNEQFF.

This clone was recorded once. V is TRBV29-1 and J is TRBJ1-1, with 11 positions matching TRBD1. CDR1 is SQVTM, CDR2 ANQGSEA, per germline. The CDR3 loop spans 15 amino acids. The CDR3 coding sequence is TGCAGTATGGAGGGACAGGGGGGGTTAGACACTGAAGCTTTCTTT. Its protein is CSMEGQGGLDTEAFF.

CDR3 sequence reads: CASSMSGQVNTGELFF. The CDR3 DNA reads as TGTGCCAGTAGTATGTCCGGACAGGTGAACACCGGGGAGCTGTTTTTT. This chain connects TRBV19 to TRBJ2-2; TRBD1 aligns across 7 bases. Germline CDR1 is LNHDA and CDR2 is SQIVND (reference sequence). J gave up 1 base and V 3 bases, and 5 bases lay outside the gene matches. The CDR3 totals 16 residues.

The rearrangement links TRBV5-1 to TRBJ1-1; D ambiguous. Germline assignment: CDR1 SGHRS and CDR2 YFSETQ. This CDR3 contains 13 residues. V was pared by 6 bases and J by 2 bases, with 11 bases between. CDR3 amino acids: CASKITVNTEAFF. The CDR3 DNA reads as TGCGCCAGCAAAATAACGGTAAACACTGAAGCTTTCTTT.

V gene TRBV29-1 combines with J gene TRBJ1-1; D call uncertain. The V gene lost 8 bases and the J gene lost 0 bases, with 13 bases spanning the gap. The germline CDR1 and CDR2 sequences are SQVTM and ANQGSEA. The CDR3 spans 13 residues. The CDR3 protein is CSSRRGMNTEAFF. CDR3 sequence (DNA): TGCAGCTCACGGAGAGGGATGAACACTGAAGCTTTCTTT.

CDR3 sequence (DNA): TGTGCCAGTAAGGCTGGGGGGTCTGGAAACACCATATATTTT. Protein product: CASKAGGSGNTIYF. V and J are TRBV19 and TRBJ1-3; perhaps TRBD1 as D (5 bases). CDR1 is LNHDA, CDR2 SQIVND, per germline (reference sequence). The CDR3 runs 14 residues. V gave up 7 bases and J gave up 1 base, with 11 bases separating them.

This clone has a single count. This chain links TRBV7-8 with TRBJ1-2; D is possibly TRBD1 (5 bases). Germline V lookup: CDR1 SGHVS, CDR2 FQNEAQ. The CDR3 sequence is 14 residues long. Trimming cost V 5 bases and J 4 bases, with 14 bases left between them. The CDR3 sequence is CASSQPDTSYGYTF. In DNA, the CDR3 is TGTGCCAGCAGCCAGCCGGACACGTCCTATGGCTACACCTTC. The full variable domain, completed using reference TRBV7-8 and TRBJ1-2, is GAGVSQSPRYKVAKRGQDVALRCDPISGHVSLFWYQQALGQGPEFLTYFQNEAQLDKSGLPSDRFFAERPEGSVSTLKIQRTQQEDSAVYLCASSQPDTSYGYTFGSGTRLTVV.

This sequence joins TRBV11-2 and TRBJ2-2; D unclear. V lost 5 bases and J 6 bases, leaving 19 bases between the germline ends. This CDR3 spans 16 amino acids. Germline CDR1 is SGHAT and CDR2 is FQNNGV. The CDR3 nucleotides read TGTGCCAGCAGCCTCCTTCGGGTCGATCGTCCCGGGGAGCTGTTTTTT. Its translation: CASSLLRVDRPGELFF.

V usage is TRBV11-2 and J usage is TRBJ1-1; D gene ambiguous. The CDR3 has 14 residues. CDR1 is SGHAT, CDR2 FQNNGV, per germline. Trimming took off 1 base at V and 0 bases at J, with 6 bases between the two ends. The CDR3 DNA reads TGTGCCAGCAGCTTAGGTCCCATGAACACTGAAGCTTTCTTT. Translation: CASSLGPMNTEAFF. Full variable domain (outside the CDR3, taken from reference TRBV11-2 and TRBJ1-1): EAGVAQSPRYKIIEKRQSVAFWCNPISGHATLYWYQQILGQGPKLLIQFQNNGVVDDSQLPKDRFSAERLKGVDSTLKIQPAKLEDSAVYLCASSLGPMNTEAFFGQGTRLTVV.

CDR3 in amino acids: CASSSRSGLSSYNEQFF. In nucleotides, the CDR3 is TGTGCCAGCAGCTCCCGAAGCGGGTTAAGCTCCTACAATGAGCAGTTCTTC. The rearrangement joins TRBV7-3 to TRBJ2-1, with D perhaps TRBD2 (6 bases). Germline CDR1 SGHTA, CDR2 FQGTGA. V lost 4 bases to trimming and J lost 0 bases, with 16 bases between them. There are 17 residues in the CDR3. The entire variable domain, with the rest obtained from reference TRBV7-3 and TRBJ2-1, is as follows: GAGVSQTPSNKVTEKGKYVELRCDPISGHTALYWYRQSLGQGPEFLIYFQGTGAADDSGLPNDRFFAVRPEGSVSTLKIQRTERGDSAVYLCASSSRSGLSSYNEQFFGPGTRLTVL.

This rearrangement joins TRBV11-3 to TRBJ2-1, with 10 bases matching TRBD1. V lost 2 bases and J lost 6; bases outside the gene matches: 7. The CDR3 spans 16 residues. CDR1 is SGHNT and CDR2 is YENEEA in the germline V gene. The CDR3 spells CASSLRGTGESNEQFF. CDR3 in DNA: TGTGCCAGCAGCTTAAGAGGGACAGGGGAATCCAATGAGCAGTTCTTC. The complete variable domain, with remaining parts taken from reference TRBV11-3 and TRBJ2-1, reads EAGVVQSPRYKIIEKKQPVAFWCNPISGHNTLYWYLQNLGQGPELLIRYENEEAVDDSQLPKDRFSAERLKGVDSTLKIQPAELGDSAVYLCASSLRGTGESNEQFFGPGTRLTVL.

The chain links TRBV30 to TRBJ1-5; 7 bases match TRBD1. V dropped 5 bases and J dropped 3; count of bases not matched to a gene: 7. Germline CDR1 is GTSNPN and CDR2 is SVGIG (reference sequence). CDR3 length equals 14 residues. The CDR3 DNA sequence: TGTGCCTGGGGCCCGGGACAGTCCAATCAGCCCCAGCATTTT. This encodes CAWGPGQSNQPQHF.

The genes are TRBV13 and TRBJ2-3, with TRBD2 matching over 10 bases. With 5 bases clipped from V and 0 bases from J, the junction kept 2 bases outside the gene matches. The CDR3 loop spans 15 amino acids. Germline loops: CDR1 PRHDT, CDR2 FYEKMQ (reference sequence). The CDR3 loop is CASSPGLASTDTQYF. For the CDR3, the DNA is TGTGCCAGCAGCCCGGGACTAGCGAGCACAGATACGCAGTATTTT.

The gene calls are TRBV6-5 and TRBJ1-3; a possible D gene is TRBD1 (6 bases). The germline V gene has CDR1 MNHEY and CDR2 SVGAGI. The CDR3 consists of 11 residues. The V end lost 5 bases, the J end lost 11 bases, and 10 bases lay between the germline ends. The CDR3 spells CASSKQGAIYF. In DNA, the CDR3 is TGTGCCAGCAGTAAACAGGGTGCCATATATTTT.

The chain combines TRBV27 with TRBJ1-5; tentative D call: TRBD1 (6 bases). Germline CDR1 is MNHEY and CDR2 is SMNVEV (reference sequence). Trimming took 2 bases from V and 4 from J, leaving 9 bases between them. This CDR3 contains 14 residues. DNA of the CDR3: TGTGCCAGCAGTTTACACAGGGCGAATCAGCCCCAGCATTTT. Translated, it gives CASSLHRANQPQHF.

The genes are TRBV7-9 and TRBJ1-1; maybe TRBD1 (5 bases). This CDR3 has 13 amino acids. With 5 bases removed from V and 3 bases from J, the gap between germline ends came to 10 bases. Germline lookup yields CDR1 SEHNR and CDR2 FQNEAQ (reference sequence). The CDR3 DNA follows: TGTGCCAGCAGCCCAGGGATGTACACTGAAGCTTTCTTT. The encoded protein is CASSPGMYTEAFF.

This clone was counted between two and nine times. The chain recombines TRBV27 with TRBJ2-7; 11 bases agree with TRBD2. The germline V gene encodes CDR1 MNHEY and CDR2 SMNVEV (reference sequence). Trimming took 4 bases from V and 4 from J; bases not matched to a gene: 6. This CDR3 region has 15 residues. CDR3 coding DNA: TGTGCCAGCAGTTGGGGGACTAGCGGTACTTACGAGCAGTACTTC. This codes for CASSWGTSGTYEQYF.